This T cell receptor (beta chain) was documented in a study of human T cells and chemical hapten exposure. Across the whole study: In the sensitization step, 2% DPC was placed on around 2 cm by around 2 cm of upper inner arm skin. Largely, small differences in pooled library volume made per-sample TCR yields vary.

Time point given: patch test 1, 2 weeks after DPC sensitization. As to treatment: therapeutic diphenylcyclopropenone sensitization with weekly scalp DPC. MiXCR, applied by TCRdb to the RACE reads, yields one record per CDR3 protein. The table includes around 74,000 distinct CDR3 sequences, around a third detected once. The sample here was whole blood, taken in connection with sensitization to the hapten diphenylcyclopropenone (DPC). This TCR was sampled from a middle-aged man with alopecia areata. Some clones in this sample may be carry-over from other donors' samples.

CDR3 protein: CSVQGRGFDEQFF. The CDR3, as DNA: TGCAGTGTCCAAGGCCGGGGCTTCGATGAGCAGTTCTTC. The V gene is TRBV20-1, the J gene TRBJ2-1; D is possibly TRBD1 or TRBD2 (5 bases each). Germline CDR1 and CDR2: DFQATT and SNEGSKA (reference sequence). The CDR3 runs 13 residues. Between the trimmed V and J ends, which lost 7 bases and 8 bases, there was a span of 18 bases.